The 9 T cell receptor beta chains in this list originate from one sample, sequenced in a study of blood T cell repertoires in COVID-19. Clones were sequenced by immunoSEQ multiplex PCR, and TCRdb holds only the in-frame ones, with some missing. The sample contains approximately 190,000 clones, roughly 82% of which appear only once. The sequenced sample was peripheral blood. The source of these receptors is a woman in her fifties or sixties with COVID-19, enrolled during active disease.

The chain uses TRBV25-1 and TRBJ2-3, with a weak D call TRBD1 (6 bases). Germline CDR1 and CDR2: MGHDK and SYGVNS. V gave up 6 bases and J gave up 1 base, with 14 bases separating them. This CDR3 is built from 15 residues. The CDR3 protein is CASRGDTRGTDTQYF. The CDR3, as DNA: TGTGCCAGCAGAGGGGACACTCGGGGCACAGATACGCAGTATTTT. The full variable domain, rest sourced from reference TRBV25-1 and TRBJ2-3, is EADIYQTPRYLVIGTGKKITLECSQTMGHDKMYWYQQDPGMELHLIHYSYGVNSTEKGDLSSESTVSRIRTEHFPLTLESARPSHTSQYLCASRGDTRGTDTQYFGPGTRLTVL.

The rearrangement links TRBV2 to TRBJ2-7; 7 bases match TRBD2. The CDR3 runs to 12 residues. J gave up 7 bases and V 4 bases, and 4 bases lay outside the gene matches. Germline V gene lookup returns CDR1 SNHLY and CDR2 FYNNEI. The CDR3, as DNA: TGTGCCAGCAGTGGGGACGGGGGGGAGCAGTACTTC. This encodes CASSGDGGEQYF.

The CDR3 protein is CASSSDRGLGDEQFF. The CDR3 region has the DNA TGTGCCAGCAGCTCCGACAGGGGGTTGGGGGATGAGCAGTTCTTC. V gene TRBV7-3 combines with J gene TRBJ2-1, with TRBD1 matching over 9 bases. The CDR3 loop spans 15 amino acids. With 4 bases clipped from V and 8 bases from J, the junction kept 9 bases outside the gene matches. The V gene's germline CDR1 is SGHTA and CDR2 FQGTGA.

The chain is built from TRBV19 and TRBJ2-7, with D possibly TRBD1 on 6 matching bases. V shed 3 bases and J shed 2 bases, with 14 bases lying between them. The CDR3 runs to 15 residues. Germline V gene data show CDR1 as LNHDA and CDR2 as SQIVND (reference sequence). CDR3 loop: CASSMGRGFPYEQYF. The CDR3 bases are TGTGCCAGTAGTATGGGCAGGGGATTCCCCTACGAGCAGTACTTC.

This chain connects TRBV9 to TRBJ1-3, with 8 bases matching TRBD1. V was clipped by 3 bases and J by 0 bases; unmatched bases: 5. The germline V gene encodes CDR1 SGDLS and CDR2 YYNGEE. This CDR3 is built from 16 residues. The CDR3 bases are TGTGCCAGCAGCGCAACAGGGGGTAGCTCTGGAAACACCATATATTTT. It encodes CASSATGGSSGNTIYF.

Concerning this clone: This sample also contains other DNA sequences that code for the same CDR3. This chain links TRBV3-1 (or the pseudogene TRBV3-2) with TRBJ2-2; D is ambiguous. The CDR3 is made up of 13 amino acids. Germline CDR1 and CDR2: LGHDT and YNNKEL (reference sequence). Trimming removed 4 bases from V and 1 base from J, with 4 bases in between. The CDR3 sequence is CASSRQNTGELFF. The CDR3 DNA follows: TGTGCCAGCAGCCGTCAGAACACCGGGGAGCTGTTTTTT.

The J gene is TRBJ1-5, the V gene TRBV6-5, with 7 positions matching TRBD1. Per germline, CDR1 MNHEY and CDR2 SVGAGI. The length of the CDR3 is 15 residues. V trimming: 2 bases; J trimming: 5 bases; junction bases outside the gene matches: 6. The CDR3 here is CASSYDWTGDQPQHF. As DNA, the CDR3 is TGTGCCAGCAGTTACGATTGGACAGGAGATCAGCCCCAGCATTTT.

This clone has a single count. The chain recombines TRBV3-1 (or the pseudogene TRBV3-2) with TRBJ2-6, with 11 bases identical to TRBD1. The CDR3 has 14 residues. Germline CDR1 and CDR2: LGHDT and YNNKEL (reference sequence). V shed 1 base and J 18 bases; nucleotides not matched to a gene: 8. The CDR3 nucleotides read TGTGCCAGCAGCCAAGGTGAGGGACAGGGGGTCACGACTTTC. Protein: CASSQGEGQGVTTF.

This sequence joins TRBV5-1 and TRBJ2-5; D perhaps matches TRBD1 (5 bases). Germline CDR1 reads SGHRS; CDR2 reads YFSETQ. This CDR3 is built from 14 residues. The V gene lost 0 bases and the J gene lost 6 bases, with 12 bases spanning the gap. The DNA of the CDR3 is TGCGCCAGCAGCTTGGAGGGGTACGAAAAGACCCAGTACTTC. Its translation: CASSLEGYEKTQYF.